This T cell receptor (beta chain) was observed in a study of blood T cell repertoires in COVID-19. For the study at large: Nucleic acid was either cDNA or gDNA, and it came from T cells, B-cell-depleted T cells, or PBMCs.

Using immunoSEQ multiplex PCR, the repertoire was profiled, and TCRdb retains in-frame clones only, with some absent. The table shows 15,000 to 20,000 clones, with approximately 85% occurring only once. From germline, CDR1 is MNHEY and CDR2 SMNVEV (reference sequence). The length of the CDR3 is 16 residues. V was clipped by 2 bases and J by 3 bases; unmatched bases: 7. The sample taken for sequencing was peripheral blood. The chain couples TRBV27 to TRBJ2-7, with TRBD1 identical over 10 bases. The receptor comes from a man aged 80 or over with acute or convalescent COVID-19. The CDR3 sequence is CASSLRVGTGVYEQYF. For the CDR3, the DNA is TGTGCCAGCAGTTTACGAGTCGGGACAGGGGTCTACGAGCAGTACTTC.